These 26 T cell receptor beta chains originate from one sample sequenced in a study of shared clonotypes between healthy human individuals. TCRdb's copy holds only in-frame clones and misses some; the assay was immunoSEQ multiplex PCR. The table records a few million clones, 90% to 95% of them present only once. The material sequenced was naive CD4+ T cells sorted from blood. Sample subset: CD45RA+ positively selected. These receptor sequences come from a man aged 18 to 30 in good health.

The chain has TRBV18 and TRBJ1-1, with 7 bases that match TRBD1. CDR3 length: 15 residues. Unmatched junction bases numbered 4, after V lost 3 bases and J lost 0 bases. Germline CDR1 reads KGHSH; CDR2 reads LQKENI. CDR3 DNA sequence: TGTGCCAGCTCACCCAGGGGACAGTTGAACACTGAAGCTTTCTTT. Its protein is CASSPRGQLNTEAFF.

The chain combines TRBV30 with TRBJ1-4; the D gene is possibly TRBD1 (5 bases). Germline CDR1 is GTSNPN and CDR2 is SVGIG (reference sequence). Deletions cut 2 bases from V and 4 bases from J, with 8 bases between. The CDR3 consists of 13 residues. As DNA, the CDR3 is TGTGCCTGGAGTTGGGGGGTTAATGAAAAACTGTTTTTT. Amino acid sequence: CAWSWGVNEKLFF.

The chain is built from TRBV7-8 and TRBJ1-2; D perhaps matches TRBD1 (6 bases). The CDR3 is made up of 15 amino acids. The germline V and J ends were trimmed by 1 base and 6 bases, with 15 bases remaining between them. Germline CDR1 SGHVS, CDR2 FQNEAQ. In DNA, the CDR3 is TGTGCCAGCAGCTTAGGAGTTCAGGGGTGGGATGGCTACACCTTC. It is translated as CASSLGVQGWDGYTF.

This clone has more than one count but fewer than ten. The chain is built from TRBV2 and TRBJ1-1; D ambiguous. Trimming took 3 bases from V and 3 from J, leaving 5 bases between them. This CDR3 is built from 12 residues. Germline V lookup: CDR1 SNHLY, CDR2 FYNNEI. CDR3 sequence: CASSERYTEAFF. CDR3 DNA sequence: TGTGCCAGCAGTGAGAGGTACACTGAAGCTTTCTTT.

This chain joins TRBV4-3 and TRBJ2-3, with unresolved D. With 1 base removed from V and 0 bases from J, the gap between germline ends came to 14 bases. Germline V gene lookup returns CDR1 LGHNA and CDR2 YSLEER. The CDR3 length is 17 residues. As DNA, the CDR3 is TGCGCCAGCAGCCAAGCCCCTACCTGGACCAGCACAGATACGCAGTATTTT. It codes for CASSQAPTWTSTDTQYF.

The rearrangement links TRBV18 to TRBJ2-2; 8 bases align to TRBD2. J gave up 3 bases and V 6 bases, and 15 bases lay outside the gene matches. This CDR3 comprises 18 residues. Germline CDR1 reads KGHSH; CDR2 reads LQKENI. The CDR3 nucleotides are TGTGCCAGCTCGCGGTCCCTAGCGGGCGCCCTGGACACCGGGGAGCTGTTTTTT. Translating it yields CASSRSLAGALDTGELFF. The full variable domain, completed using reference TRBV18 and TRBJ2-2, is NAGVMQNPRHLVRRRGQEARLRCSPMKGHSHVYWYRQLPEEGLKFMVYLQKENIIDESGMPKERFSAEFPKEGPSILRIQQVVRGDSAAYFCASSRSLAGALDTGELFFGEGSRLTVL.

The chain carries TRBV5-4 and TRBJ1-4; a weak D match, TRBD1 (5 bases). Trimming cost V 3 bases and J 7 bases, with 16 bases left between them. The CDR3 has 15 amino acids. CDR1 SGHNT and CDR2 YYREEE come from the germline V gene (reference sequence). DNA of the CDR3: TGTGCCAGCAGCTGGGGGTCCGGGAAGGGTGAAAAACTGTTTTTT. The encoded protein is CASSWGSGKGEKLFF.

This chain joins TRBV2 and TRBJ2-7; D might be TRBD1 or TRBD2, each matching 5 bases. V lost 10 bases to trimming and J lost 6 bases, with 13 bases between them. Per germline, CDR1 SNHLY and CDR2 FYNNEI. The CDR3 sequence is 11 residues long. The CDR3 nucleotides read TGTGCCACCGCCGGGGCGTTCGAGCAGTACTTC. Amino acid sequence: CATAGAFEQYF.

Turning to this clone: This specimen includes other DNA sequences encoding the same CDR3. In DNA, the CDR3 is TGTGCCAGCAGCTTCGGGGGGAACTATGGCTACACCTTC. Protein: CASSFGGNYGYTF. This chain joins TRBV5-6 and TRBJ1-2, with D perhaps matching TRBD1 (5 bases). The CDR3 covers 13 residues. Germline lookup yields CDR1 SGHDT and CDR2 YYEEEE. The V end lost 2 bases, the J end lost 2 bases, and 7 bases lay between the germline ends.

In the case of this clone: The sample holds other DNA sequences that translate to the same CDR3. V is TRBV11-2 and J is TRBJ2-3, with TRBD2 identical over 12 bases. The CDR3 length is 16 residues. The V gene's germline CDR1 is SGHAT and CDR2 FQNNGV. J was trimmed by 1 base and V by 4 bases; bases with no gene match: 3. Here the CDR3 DNA reads TGTGCCAGCAGCTCACTAGCGGGGGGCCGCACAGATACGCAGTATTTT. As protein: CASSSLAGGRTDTQYF.

The gene calls are TRBV18 and TRBJ2-1, with a weak D call TRBD2 (5 bases). The V gene lost 2 bases and the J gene lost 6 bases, with 17 bases spanning the gap. This CDR3 contains 16 residues. The germline V gene encodes CDR1 KGHSH and CDR2 LQKENI. The CDR3 coding sequence is TGTGCCAGCTCACCAAAGCCTCGGTGGGAGTCCAATGAGCAGTTCTTC. Its protein is CASSPKPRWESNEQFF.

A single count supports this clone. The chain has TRBV18 and TRBJ2-3; D unclear. V dropped 3 bases and J dropped 2 bases, with 15 bases sitting between them. From germline, CDR1 is KGHSH and CDR2 LQKENI. This CDR3 spans 16 amino acids. CDR3 amino acids: CASSPQVGSPTDTQYF. CDR3 sequence (DNA): TGTGCCAGCTCACCGCAAGTGGGGTCCCCCACAGATACGCAGTATTTT.

The rearrangement links TRBV27 to TRBJ1-1; D may be TRBD1 (5 bases). This CDR3 is built from 13 residues. From germline, CDR1 is MNHEY and CDR2 SMNVEV (reference sequence). Trimming left V 5 bases short and J 8 bases short, with 15 bases between. In DNA, the CDR3 is TGTGCCAGCAGTAGGGACTCCAAAGAGGAAGCTTTCTTT. Protein: CASSRDSKEEAFF.

J is TRBJ2-2 and V is TRBV12-5; TRBD1 agrees at 7 bases. The CDR3 is 17 residues long. Per germline, CDR1 LGHNT and CDR2 FRNRAP. V lost 1 base and J lost 4; bases outside the gene matches: 9. The CDR3 bases are TGTGCTAGTGGTTTGGGGGTTAGGGACAGAGGCACCGGGGAGCTGTTTTTT. As protein: CASGLGVRDRGTGELFF.

This clone was detected only a few times. The gene calls are TRBV7-9 and TRBJ1-4; the D gene is possibly TRBD1 (5 bases). This CDR3 comprises 14 residues. Trimming shortened V by 5 bases and J by 6 bases, and 13 bases separated the two germline ends. CDR1 is SEHNR and CDR2 is FQNEAQ in the germline V gene (reference sequence). The CDR3 loop is CASSQDTYDEKLFF. CDR3 DNA sequence: TGTGCCAGCAGCCAGGACACGTACGATGAAAAACTGTTTTTT.

This clone was counted only a few times. The chain combines TRBV10-1 with TRBJ2-7; possible D gene TRBD1, 6 bases. The CDR3 extends over 13 amino acids. Germline V gene lookup returns CDR1 WNHNN and CDR2 SYGVQD (reference sequence). The germline V and J ends were trimmed by 3 bases and 7 bases, with 13 bases remaining between them. CDR3 amino acids: CASSDQQGREQYF. Here the CDR3 DNA reads TGCGCCAGCAGTGATCAGCAGGGGCGGGAGCAGTACTTC.

The V and J genes are TRBV27 and TRBJ2-7; 11 bases agree with TRBD2. The ends lost 0 bases at V and 3 bases at J; junction bases unmatched: 4. The CDR3 covers 16 residues. Germline V CDR1 and CDR2: MNHEY, SMNVEV (reference sequence). The chain's CDR3 is CASSLSLAGGRYEQYF. In DNA form, the CDR3 reads TGTGCCAGCAGTTTATCGCTAGCGGGAGGCCGCTACGAGCAGTACTTC.

The chain joins TRBV18 to TRBJ1-2; D is ambiguous. With 3 bases removed from V and 2 bases from J, the gap between germline ends came to 10 bases. CDR1 and CDR2 from the germline V gene are KGHSH and LQKENI. There are 14 residues in the CDR3. In DNA form, the CDR3 reads TGTGCCAGCTCACCTGGGCAGGACAACTATGGCTACACCTTC. Protein sequence: CASSPGQDNYGYTF.

This chain connects TRBV9 to TRBJ2-5; 8 nucleotides align to TRBD2. CDR1 SGDLS and CDR2 YYNGEE come from the germline V gene. With 3 bases clipped from V and 2 bases from J, the junction kept 6 bases outside the gene matches. This CDR3 is built from 15 residues. The CDR3 nucleotides read TGTGCCAGCAGCGCCGGGGGGGCGCTGCAAGAGACCCAGTACTTC. It yields the protein CASSAGGALQETQYF.

The V call is TRBV9, the J call TRBJ1-1; unclear D gene. The CDR3 sequence is 15 residues long. Trimming cost V 2 bases and J 0 bases, with 11 bases left between them. Germline V gene lookup returns CDR1 SGDLS and CDR2 YYNGEE. The CDR3: CASSVTQLMNTEAFF. The DNA for the CDR3 is TGTGCCAGCAGCGTTACACAGTTGATGAACACTGAAGCTTTCTTT.

Remarks on this clone: One end of the junction fails to match germline, which may point to a read error. The V and J genes are TRBV7-8 and TRBJ2-7; TRBD2 is a possible D gene (6 bases). Germline lookup yields CDR1 SGHVS and CDR2 FQNEAQ. The CDR3 covers 13 residues. CDR3 region: CASSLGVGGEVCF. Here the CDR3 DNA reads TGTGCCAGCAGCTTAGGCGTCGGGGGTGAAGTCTGCTTC.

J is TRBJ1-1 and V is TRBV6-5; no clear D. Germline-derived CDR1 and CDR2 are MNHEY and SVGAGI. V shed 7 bases and J shed 5 bases, with 14 bases lying between them. CDR3 size: 13 residues. CDR3 loop: CASTPPGSTEAFF. Here the CDR3 DNA reads TGTGCCAGCACCCCCCCCGGGTCTACTGAAGCTTTCTTT.

The V gene is TRBV28, the J gene TRBJ1-2; D remains unclear. This CDR3 contains 12 residues. Germline lookup yields CDR1 MDHEN and CDR2 SYDVKM. The V and J ends lost 3 bases and 8 bases respectively, with 10 bases between them. CDR3 nucleotides: TGTGCCAGCAGTTTTTTTCCGGACGGCTACACCTTC. As protein: CASSFFPDGYTF.

The gene calls are TRBV6-4 and TRBJ1-1; D remains ambiguous. This CDR3 spans 13 amino acids. V lost 6 bases to trimming and J lost 0 bases, with 8 bases between them. CDR1 is MRHNA and CDR2 is SNTAGT in the germline V gene. The CDR3 reads CASSLDMNTEAFF. The CDR3 coding sequence is TGTGCCAGCAGCCTCGACATGAACACTGAAGCTTTCTTT.

This chain joins TRBV6-5 and TRBJ1-2, with TRBD1 matching 9 bases. V trimming: 6 bases; J trimming: 7 bases; junction bases outside the gene matches: 12. This CDR3 has 15 residues. CDR1 and CDR2 (germline): MNHEY, SVGAGI. This CDR3 is CASRPGQGGVRGYTF. The CDR3 coding sequence is TGTGCCAGCAGACCGGGACAGGGAGGAGTGCGTGGCTACACCTTC.

This chain joins TRBV6-1 and TRBJ2-1, with D maybe TRBD2 (6 bases). The germline V gene has CDR1 MNHNS and CDR2 SASEGT. V dropped 5 bases and J dropped 6 bases, with 14 bases sitting between them. CDR3 length: 14 amino acids. This CDR3 is CASSWRDSVNEQFF. CDR3 coding DNA: TGTGCCAGCAGTTGGCGGGACTCCGTCAATGAGCAGTTCTTC.